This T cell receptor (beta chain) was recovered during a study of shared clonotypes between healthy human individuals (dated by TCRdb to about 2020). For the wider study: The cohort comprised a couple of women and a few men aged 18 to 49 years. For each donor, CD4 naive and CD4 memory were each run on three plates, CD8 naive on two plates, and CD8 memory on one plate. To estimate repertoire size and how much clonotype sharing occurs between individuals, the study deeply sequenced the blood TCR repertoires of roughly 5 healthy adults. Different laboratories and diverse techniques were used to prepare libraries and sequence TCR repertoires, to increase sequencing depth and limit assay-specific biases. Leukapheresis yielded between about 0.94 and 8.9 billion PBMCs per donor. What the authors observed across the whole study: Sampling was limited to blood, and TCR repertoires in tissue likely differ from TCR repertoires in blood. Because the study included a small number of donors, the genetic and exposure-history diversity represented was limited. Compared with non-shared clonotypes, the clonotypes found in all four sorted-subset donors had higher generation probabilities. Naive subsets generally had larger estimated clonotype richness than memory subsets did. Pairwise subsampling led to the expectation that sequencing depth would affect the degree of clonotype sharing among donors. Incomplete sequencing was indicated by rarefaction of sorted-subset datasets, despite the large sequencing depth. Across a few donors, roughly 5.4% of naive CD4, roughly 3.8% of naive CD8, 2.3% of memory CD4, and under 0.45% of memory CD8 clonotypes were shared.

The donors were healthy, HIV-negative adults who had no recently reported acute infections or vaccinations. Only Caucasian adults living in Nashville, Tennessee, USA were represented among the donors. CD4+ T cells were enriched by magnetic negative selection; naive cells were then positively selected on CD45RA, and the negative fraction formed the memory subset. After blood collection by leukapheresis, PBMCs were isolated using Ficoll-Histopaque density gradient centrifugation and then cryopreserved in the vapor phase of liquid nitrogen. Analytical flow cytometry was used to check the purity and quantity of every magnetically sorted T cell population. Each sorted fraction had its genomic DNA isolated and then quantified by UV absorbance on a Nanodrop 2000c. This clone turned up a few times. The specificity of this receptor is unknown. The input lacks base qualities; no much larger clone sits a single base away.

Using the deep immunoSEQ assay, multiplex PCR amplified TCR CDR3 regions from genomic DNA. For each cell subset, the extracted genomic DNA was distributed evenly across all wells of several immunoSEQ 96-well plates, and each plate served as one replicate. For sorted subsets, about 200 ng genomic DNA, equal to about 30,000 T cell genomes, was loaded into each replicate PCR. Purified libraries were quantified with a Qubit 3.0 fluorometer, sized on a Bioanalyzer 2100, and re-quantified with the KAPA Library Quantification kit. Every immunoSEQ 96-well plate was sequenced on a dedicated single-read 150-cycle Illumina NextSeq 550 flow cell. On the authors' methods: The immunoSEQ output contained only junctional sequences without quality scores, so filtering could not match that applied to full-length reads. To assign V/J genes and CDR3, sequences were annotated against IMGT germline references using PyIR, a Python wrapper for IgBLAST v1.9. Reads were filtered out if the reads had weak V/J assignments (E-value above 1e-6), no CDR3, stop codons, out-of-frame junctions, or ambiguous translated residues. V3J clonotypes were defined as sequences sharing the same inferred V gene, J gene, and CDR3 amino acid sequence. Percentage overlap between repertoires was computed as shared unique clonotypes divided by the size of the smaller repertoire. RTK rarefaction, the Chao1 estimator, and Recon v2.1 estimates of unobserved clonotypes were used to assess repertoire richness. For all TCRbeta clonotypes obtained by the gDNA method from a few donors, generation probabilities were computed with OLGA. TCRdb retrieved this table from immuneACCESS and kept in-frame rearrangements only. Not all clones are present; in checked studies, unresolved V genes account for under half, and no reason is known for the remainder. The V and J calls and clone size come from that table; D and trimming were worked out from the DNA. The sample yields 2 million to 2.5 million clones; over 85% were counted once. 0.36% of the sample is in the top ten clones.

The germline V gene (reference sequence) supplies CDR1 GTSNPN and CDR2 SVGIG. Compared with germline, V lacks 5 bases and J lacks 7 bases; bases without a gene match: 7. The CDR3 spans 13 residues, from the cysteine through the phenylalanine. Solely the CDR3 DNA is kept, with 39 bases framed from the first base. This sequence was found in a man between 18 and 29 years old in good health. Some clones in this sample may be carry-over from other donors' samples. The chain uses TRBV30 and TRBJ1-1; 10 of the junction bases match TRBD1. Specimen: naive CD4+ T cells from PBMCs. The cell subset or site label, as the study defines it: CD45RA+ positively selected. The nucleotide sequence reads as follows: TGTGCCTGGCACAGGACAGGGGGAATTGAAGCTTTCTTT. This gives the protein CAWHRTGGIEAFF.